One and the same sample provided the 30 T cell receptor beta chains below, sequenced in a study of cytomegalovirus exposure and HLA in healthy donors. Primers included in the PCR were 60 Vbeta and 13 Jbeta primers. Generated by immunoSEQ multiplex PCR, the TCRdb table keeps only in-frame clones and is missing some. The table includes about 160,000 clones, around 80% detected once. The material sequenced was PBMCs. The receptor source for this set is a man aged 35 to 55 in good health and CMV-seronegative.

This chain uses TRBV10-3 with TRBJ2-5, with TRBD2 as a possible D gene (5 bases). The CDR3 totals 12 residues. Between the trimmed V and J ends, which lost 4 bases and 5 bases, there was a span of 8 bases. Germline V gene sequence: CDR1 ENHRY, CDR2 SYGVKD. This CDR3 is CAISVEGETQYF. The CDR3 region has the DNA TGTGCCATCAGTGTTGAGGGTGAGACCCAGTACTTC.

The genes are TRBV30 and TRBJ2-3; 7 bases line up with TRBD1. The CDR3 length is 14 residues. The V segment lost 4 bases and the J segment 2 bases; nucleotides outside the gene matches: 6. CDR1 GTSNPN and CDR2 SVGIG come from the germline V gene (reference sequence). CDR3: CAWNMQGVTDTQYF. In DNA, the CDR3 is TGTGCCTGGAACATGCAGGGGGTCACAGATACGCAGTATTTT.

This clone was seen a few times. The chain has TRBV4-3 and TRBJ2-1, with 10 bases identical to TRBD2. The V gene's germline CDR1 is LGHNA and CDR2 YSLEER. V shed 0 bases, J shed 6 bases, and the junction held 5 bases outside the gene matches. The CDR3 is 16 amino acids. CDR3 nucleotide sequence: TGCGCCAGCAGCCAAGATTTGAGCGGGAGGGTCAATGAGCAGTTCTTC. Protein product: CASSQDLSGRVNEQFF.

This clone was detected only a few times. The chain links TRBV9 to TRBJ2-5; D not certain. Germline CDR1 and CDR2: SGDLS and YYNGEE. V lost 1 base and J 5 bases, leaving 9 bases between the germline ends. This CDR3 contains 13 residues. The CDR3 DNA reads as TGTGCCAGCAGCGTAAACAATTTCGAGACCCAGTACTTC. Its translation: CASSVNNFETQYF.

The chain is built from TRBV27 and TRBJ2-4; D perhaps matches TRBD2 (6 bases). V lost 3 bases to trimming and J lost 10 bases, with 13 bases between them. Germline CDR1 MNHEY, CDR2 SMNVEV (reference sequence). This CDR3 region has 13 residues. Written as DNA, the CDR3 is TGTGCCAGCAGTTTGGCGGGACCCACGATTCAGTACTTC. This codes for CASSLAGPTIQYF.

The chain recombines TRBV4-1 with TRBJ2-7; 9 bases are a match to TRBD2. CDR1 and CDR2 (germline): MGHRA, YSYEKL. The CDR3 length is 18 residues. J lost 3 bases, V lost 0 bases, and 12 bases had no gene match. Here the CDR3 reads CASSQDDETSGSLYEQYF. In DNA form, the CDR3 reads TGCGCCAGCAGCCAAGATGACGAGACTAGCGGTTCTCTCTACGAGCAGTACTTC.

This clone was observed a handful of times. The chain has TRBV7-2 and TRBJ2-2; D is unresolved. CDR1 SGHTA and CDR2 FQGNSA come from the germline V gene. V was clipped by 1 base and J by 4 bases, with 13 bases between them. The CDR3 is made up of 16 amino acids. The CDR3 coding sequence is TGTGCCAGCAGCTTAGAACAGCCCCAGGTCACCGGGGAGCTGTTTTTT. Translated, it gives CASSLEQPQVTGELFF.

The rearrangement joins TRBV11-3 to TRBJ2-7, with D perhaps matching TRBD1 (6 bases). V was shortened by 5 bases and J by 3 bases, with 8 bases between the two germline ends. Germline CDR1 SGHNT, CDR2 YENEEA. The CDR3 spans 12 residues. DNA for the CDR3: TGTGCCAGCAGCCAGACAGGCTACGAGCAGTACTTC. This gives the protein CASSQTGYEQYF.

This clone appeared a single time. The chain carries TRBV5-4 and TRBJ2-5; 9 bases line up with TRBD1. Germline V CDR1 and CDR2: SGHNT, YYREEE (reference sequence). Trimming at V came to 4 bases and at J to 1 base, leaving 11 bases not matched to a gene. This CDR3 spans 17 amino acids. CDR3: CASSPTGTGSGQETQYF. In DNA form, the CDR3 reads TGTGCCAGCAGCCCCACCGGGACAGGGTCGGGCCAAGAGACCCAGTACTTC.

This clone turned up a few times. The CDR3 here is CASISTGGSSQYF. Written as DNA, the CDR3 is TGTGCCAGCATCAGCACAGGGGGTAGCAGTCAGTACTTC. V is TRBV6-5 and J is TRBJ2-4; TRBD1 agrees at 8 bases. From germline, CDR1 is MNHEY and CDR2 SVGAGI. The CDR3 runs to 13 residues. V lost 7 bases and J lost 12; bases outside the gene matches: 11.

CDR3 sequence (DNA): TGTGCCAGCAGCTTATCGGGAGGGGGGGGGAACTACGAGCAGTACTTC. It is translated as CASSLSGGGGNYEQYF. The chain couples TRBV7-2 to TRBJ2-7, with TRBD2 matching over 8 bases. J gave up 3 bases and V 2 bases, and 9 bases lay outside the gene matches. The germline V gene has CDR1 SGHTA and CDR2 FQGNSA. This CDR3 has 16 amino acids.

This chain connects TRBV18 to TRBJ2-4, with TRBD1 matching 7 bases. V dropped 3 bases and J dropped 9; count of bases not matched to a gene: 5. Germline assignment: CDR1 KGHSH and CDR2 LQKENI. This CDR3 contains 13 residues. Here the CDR3 DNA reads TGTGCCAGCTCACCGGGGACAGAGGGCATTCAGTACTTC. This codes for CASSPGTEGIQYF.

In the case of this clone: The junction departs from germline at one end; a sequencing error may be responsible. J is TRBJ2-7 and V is TRBV7-9; 9 bases are shared with TRBD2. The CDR3 has 14 residues. CDR1 SEHNR and CDR2 FQNEAQ come from the germline V gene (reference sequence). The CDR3 coding sequence is TGTTCCAGCAGCTTAGCAGCGGGAGGATACGAGCAGTACTTC. Protein: CSSSLAAGGYEQYF.

As concerns this clone: Germline and junction disagree at one end, which may indicate a read error. This rearrangement joins TRBV7-9 to TRBJ2-7; D gene uncertain. This CDR3 spans 11 amino acids. Germline loops: CDR1 SEHNR, CDR2 FQNEAQ (reference sequence). DNA of the CDR3: TGTTCCAGCAGCTTCCAGGACGAGCAGTACTTC. Translated: CSSSFQDEQYF.

This clone was counted between two and nine times. The V and J genes are TRBV27 and TRBJ2-2; 10 nucleotides match TRBD2. The V gene's germline CDR1 is MNHEY and CDR2 SMNVEV (reference sequence). The CDR3 sequence is 14 residues long. The V segment lost 6 bases and the J segment 8 bases; nucleotides outside the gene matches: 6. The CDR3 DNA is TGTGCCAGCAGCTTTAGCGGGAGGTCAGGGGAGCTGTTTTTT. It encodes CASSFSGRSGELFF.

The genes are TRBV14 and TRBJ2-2; 14 bases line up with TRBD2. Per germline, CDR1 SGHDN and CDR2 FVKESK. The CDR3 totals 20 residues. V lost 1 base, J lost 9 bases, and 16 bases stayed unmatched. The CDR3 nucleotides are TGTGCCAGCAGCCAAGGTCGTCGACAGGGGACTAGCGGGAGATTCAGGGAGCTGTTTTTT. This translates into CASSQGRRQGTSGRFRELFF.

V gene TRBV28 combines with J gene TRBJ2-5, with TRBD2 as a possible D gene (6 bases). Per germline, CDR1 MDHEN and CDR2 SYDVKM. The CDR3 runs 13 residues. V was pared by 3 bases and J by 5 bases, with 10 bases between. CDR3 region: CASSFPGGETQYF. In DNA form, the CDR3 reads TGTGCCAGCAGTTTTCCAGGAGGGGAGACCCAGTACTTC.

The chain couples TRBV7-9 to TRBJ2-7; D is unclear. Germline lookup yields CDR1 SEHNR and CDR2 FQNEAQ (reference sequence). The CDR3 runs 13 residues. V gave up 5 bases and J gave up 3 bases, with 11 bases separating them. CDR3 sequence reads: CASSAEVHYEQYF. The CDR3 nucleotides are TGTGCCAGCAGCGCCGAGGTCCACTACGAGCAGTACTTC.

The gene calls are TRBV6-1 and TRBJ1-4; 9 bases line up with TRBD1. V was pared by 0 bases and J by 8 bases, with 10 bases of the junction left unmatched. This CDR3 is built from 17 residues. Per the germline V gene, CDR1 is MNHNS and CDR2 is SASEGT. The CDR3 DNA reads TGTGCCAGCAGTGAAGCCCGGGTCGGGACAGGGAAAGAAAAACTGTTTTTT. As protein: CASSEARVGTGKEKLFF.

This clone was seen a handful of times. Additional DNA sequences in this sample encode the identical CDR3. The genes are TRBV6-5 and TRBJ1-1; weak D call: TRBD1 (5 bases). Germline lookup yields CDR1 MNHEY and CDR2 SVGAGI. The V end lost 4 bases, the J end lost 0 bases, and 9 bases lay between the germline ends. This CDR3 has 14 residues. For the CDR3, the DNA is TGTGCCAGCAGTTTCGGACAAGTGAACACTGAAGCTTTCTTT. It translates to CASSFGQVNTEAFF.

CDR3 sequence: CASSQDPAGRDTQYF. CDR3 sequence (DNA): TGCGCCAGCAGCCAAGATCCGGCGGGCCGAGATACGCAGTATTTT. J is TRBJ2-3 and V is TRBV4-1; D is perhaps TRBD2 (5 bases). The CDR3 has 15 amino acids. V was clipped by 0 bases and J by 5 bases, with 12 bases between them. Germline V gene lookup returns CDR1 MGHRA and CDR2 YSYEKL.

This clone was found a few times. The gene calls are TRBV5-1 and TRBJ2-2; maybe TRBD2 (6 bases). This CDR3 region has 15 residues. V was clipped by 4 bases and J by 1 base, with 11 bases between them. The V gene's germline CDR1 is SGHRS and CDR2 YFSETQ. In DNA form, the CDR3 reads TGCGCCAGCAGCCGATGGAGGGAGAACACCGGGGAGCTGTTTTTT. Translated: CASSRWRENTGELFF.

The genes are TRBV5-4 and TRBJ2-7; 9 positions agree with TRBD2. The CDR3 has 15 residues. CDR1 SGHNT and CDR2 YYREEE come from the germline V gene (reference sequence). The V and J ends lost 2 bases and 5 bases, in that order; junction bases with no gene match: 8. The CDR3 loop is CASSFPGGRAHEQYF. The CDR3 DNA follows: TGTGCCAGCAGCTTCCCGGGCGGGAGGGCCCACGAGCAGTACTTC.

The rearrangement joins TRBV7-9 to TRBJ2-7; D may be TRBD2 (5 bases). The V and J ends lost 5 bases and 5 bases respectively, with 16 bases between them. Germline CDR1 is SEHNR and CDR2 is FQNEAQ (reference sequence). The CDR3 is 14 residues long. CDR3 residues: CASSRLRDGHEQYF. CDR3 bases: TGTGCCAGCAGCCGCCTTCGGGATGGGCACGAGCAGTACTTC.

This clone has only one observation. The chain's CDR3 is CASSSPGQRETQYF. In nucleotides, the CDR3 is TGCGCCAGCAGCTCTCCGGGCCAGCGGGAGACCCAGTACTTC. The rearrangement uses TRBV5-1 and TRBJ2-5; tentatively, D is TRBD2 (5 bases). V was cut by 3 bases and J by 5 bases, with 14 bases left in between. CDR1 is SGHRS and CDR2 is YFSETQ in the germline V gene. The CDR3 runs 14 residues.

This sequence joins TRBV6-1 and TRBJ2-5; D possibly corresponds to TRBD1 (5 bases). This CDR3 region has 14 residues. V dropped 0 bases and J dropped 5 bases, with 10 bases sitting between them. Germline V CDR1 and CDR2: MNHNS, SASEGT. The CDR3 sequence is CASSEAAGWETQYF. The CDR3 coding sequence is TGTGCCAGCAGTGAAGCAGCAGGGTGGGAGACCCAGTACTTC.

This clone was seen a few times. The genes are TRBV21-1 and TRBJ2-7; the D segment call TRBD1 is taken from the table without a DNA check. TRBV21-1 is deemed a pseudogene. The CDR3 has 12 residues. CDR3 loop: CASSKGQVEQYF. DNA of the CDR3: TGTGCCAGCAGCAAAGGACAGGTCGAGCAGTACTTC.

A few counts support this clone. This chain connects TRBV27 to TRBJ2-3; possibly TRBD1 for D (6 bases). The CDR3 covers 16 residues. With 1 base removed from V and 1 base from J, the gap between germline ends came to 12 bases. CDR1 MNHEY and CDR2 SMNVEV come from the germline V gene (reference sequence). The CDR3 coding sequence is TGTGCCAGCAGTTTATTACGGGCAGGGGGCACAGATACGCAGTATTTT. It specifies CASSLLRAGGTDTQYF.

V and J are TRBV5-1 and TRBJ2-7; 8 bases line up with TRBD2. The CDR3 is made up of 16 amino acids. Germline V CDR1 and CDR2: SGHRS, YFSETQ. The V segment lost 3 bases and the J segment 0 bases; nucleotides outside the gene matches: 8. The CDR3 loop reads CASSSGGLAFSYEQYF. The CDR3 coding sequence is TGCGCCAGCAGCTCGGGAGGACTAGCTTTCTCCTACGAGCAGTACTTC.

In DNA form, the CDR3 reads TGTGCCAGCAGCTCGAGGACAAGGGGACAAAGCTCTGGAAACACCATATATTTT. This encodes CASSSRTRGQSSGNTIYF. The chain employs TRBV7-2 and TRBJ1-3, with D tentatively TRBD1 (6 bases). V dropped 4 bases and J dropped 0 bases, with 19 bases sitting between them. CDR3 length: 18 residues. In germline, CDR1 is SGHTA, CDR2 FQGNSA.